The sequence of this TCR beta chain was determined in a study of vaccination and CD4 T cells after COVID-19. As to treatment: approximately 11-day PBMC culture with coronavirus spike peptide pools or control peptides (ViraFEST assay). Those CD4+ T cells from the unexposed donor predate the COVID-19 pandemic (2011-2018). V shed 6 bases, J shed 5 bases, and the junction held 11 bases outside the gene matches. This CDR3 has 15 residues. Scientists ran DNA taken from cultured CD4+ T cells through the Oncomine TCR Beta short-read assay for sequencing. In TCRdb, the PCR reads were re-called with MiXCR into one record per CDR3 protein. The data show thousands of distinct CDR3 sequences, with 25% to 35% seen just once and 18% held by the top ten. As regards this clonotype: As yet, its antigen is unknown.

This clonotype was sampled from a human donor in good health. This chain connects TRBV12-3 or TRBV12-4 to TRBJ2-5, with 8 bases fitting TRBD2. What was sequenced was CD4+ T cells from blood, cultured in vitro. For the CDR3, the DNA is TGTGCCAGCAGCCTCGCCGCGGGGGGAGTCGAGACCCAGTACTTC. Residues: CASSLAAGGVETQYF.